A single sample is the source of the 23 T cell receptor beta chains below, sequenced in a study of cytomegalovirus exposure and HLA in healthy donors. The PCR was carried out with 60 Vbeta primers and 13 Jbeta primers. Using immunoSEQ multiplex PCR, the repertoire was profiled, and TCRdb retains in-frame clones only, with some absent. Of around 180,000 clones listed, approximately 80% were seen once; the top ten hold around 2.2%. The specimen was PBMCs. Receptor source: a woman under 30 in good health and CMV-seropositive.

The CDR3 nucleotides are TGTGCCAGCAGCTTCAAAACAGGGCAAGAGACCCAGTACTTC. Amino acid sequence: CASSFKTGQETQYF. This sequence joins TRBV11-3 and TRBJ2-5, with D perhaps matching TRBD1 (6 bases). The CDR3 runs 14 residues. CDR1 is SGHNT, CDR2 YENEEA, per germline. Trimming stripped 3 bases from V and 2 bases from J, with 10 bases between.

A word on this clone: A junction end diverges from the germline sequence, so it may reflect a read error. V usage is TRBV29-1 and J usage is TRBJ2-4; 11 nucleotides align to TRBD1. The CDR3 runs 14 residues. Germline V CDR1 and CDR2: SQVTM, ANQGSEA. In DNA, the CDR3 is TGCAGCGGCCTGGGACAGGGGGTTGGAAACAGTCAGTACTTC. The encoded protein is CSGLGQGVGNSQYF.

This clone has only one observation. The chain couples TRBV6-1 to TRBJ1-6, with TRBD1 identical over 7 bases. This CDR3 spans 15 amino acids. The V and J ends lost 6 bases and 9 bases, in that order; junction bases with no gene match: 11. Germline CDR1 and CDR2: MNHNS and SASEGT. The CDR3 sequence: CASRATGDGSSPLHF. In nucleotides, the CDR3 is TGTGCCAGCAGAGCAACAGGGGACGGCAGTTCACCCCTCCACTTT.

The chain links TRBV2 to TRBJ1-5; weak D call: TRBD1 (5 bases). This CDR3 comprises 13 residues. The V end was cut by 6 bases, the J end by 6 bases, with 12 bases between. Germline CDR1 and CDR2: SNHLY and FYNNEI. CDR3 nucleotides: TGTGCCAGCAGAGGCAGGGTAGCTCAGCCCCAGCATTTT. Its protein is CASRGRVAQPQHF.

The CDR3 DNA reads TGTGCCTGGGAGGAGGAGGGCACTGAAGCTTTCTTT. Translation gives CAWEEEGTEAFF. The chain employs TRBV30 and TRBJ1-1; D is unclear. This CDR3 region has 12 residues. Germline loops: CDR1 GTSNPN, CDR2 SVGIG (reference sequence). Trimming removed 5 bases at V and 4 bases at J, with 11 bases between.

This sequence joins TRBV2 and TRBJ2-5; 8 bases are shared with TRBD1. Losses at the gene ends were 5 bases for V and 5 bases for J; bases not matched to a gene: 10. The CDR3 covers 15 residues. Germline V gives CDR1 SNHLY, CDR2 FYNNEI. The CDR3 spells CASSQGQGSGETQYF. CDR3 nucleotides: TGTGCCAGCAGTCAAGGACAGGGTTCGGGCGAGACCCAGTACTTC.

A remark on this clone: The sample carries other DNA sequences with the same CDR3. This rearrangement joins TRBV6-6 to TRBJ2-3, with 9 bases that match TRBD2. The CDR3 length is 15 residues. V lost 5 bases and J lost 0; bases outside the gene matches: 3. Germline loops: CDR1 MNHNY, CDR2 SVGAGI (reference sequence). The CDR3 DNA follows: TGTGCCAGCAGTCCCCTAGCGGGGAGCACAGATACGCAGTATTTT. Encoded protein: CASSPLAGSTDTQYF.

Comments on this clone: Other DNA sequences of this sample code for an identical CDR3. J is TRBJ2-1 and V is TRBV6-4; TRBD2 aligns across 9 bases. Germline lookup yields CDR1 MRHNA and CDR2 SNTAGT. This CDR3 has 14 amino acids. V was clipped by 2 bases and J by 4 bases; unmatched bases: 0. The CDR3 spells CASSDSGGYNEQFF. The CDR3 DNA sequence: TGTGCCAGCAGTGACAGCGGGGGGTACAATGAGCAGTTCTTC.

On this clone: Germline is not matched at one junction end, which may reflect a read error. The gene calls are TRBV10-1 and TRBJ1-5, with a tentative D call TRBD1 (5 bases). The germline CDR1 and CDR2 sequences are WNHNN and SYGVQD (reference sequence). This CDR3 spans 9 amino acids. This CDR3 is CASRDKWDF. Here the CDR3 DNA reads TGCGCCAGCAGGGACAAATGGGATTTT.

The chain couples TRBV2 to TRBJ1-1, with 9 bases aligning to TRBD1. V shed 7 bases, J shed 4 bases, and the junction held 7 bases outside the gene matches. The CDR3 has 14 residues. The germline V gene has CDR1 SNHLY and CDR2 FYNNEI. This CDR3 is CASTRTGESTEAFF. CDR3 nucleotides: TGTGCCAGCACCCGGACAGGGGAGTCCACTGAAGCTTTCTTT.

CDR3: CASSLHSGGADEQYF. For the CDR3, the DNA is TGTGCCAGCAGTTTACACAGCGGGGGGGCGGATGAGCAGTACTTC. The chain carries TRBV28 and TRBJ2-7; 10 bases are a match to TRBD2. Germline trimming cut 2 bases from V and 7 bases from J; bases unmatched to any gene: 8. CDR1 is MDHEN, CDR2 SYDVKM, per germline. The CDR3 extends over 15 amino acids.

The gene calls are TRBV29-1 and TRBJ2-7; D remains unclear. The V end was cut by 6 bases, the J end by 5 bases, with 8 bases between. Germline assignment: CDR1 SQVTM and CDR2 ANQGSEA. The CDR3 is 10 amino acids. Here the CDR3 reads CSVTQHEQYF. Here the CDR3 DNA reads TGCAGCGTAACACAGCACGAGCAGTACTTC.

The chain is built from TRBV7-9 and TRBJ2-7; 8 nucleotides line up with TRBD2. The CDR3 length is 12 residues. The V gene's germline CDR1 is SEHNR and CDR2 FQNEAQ (reference sequence). Losses at the gene ends were 10 bases for V and 2 bases for J; bases not matched to a gene: 4. CDR3 nucleotide sequence: TGTGCCACCCGGGGGGGGACCTACGAGCAGTACGTC. As protein: CATRGGTYEQYV.

The chain links TRBV11-2 to TRBJ1-6; D is ambiguous. The CDR3 covers 15 residues. Between the trimmed V and J ends, which lost 0 bases and 9 bases, there was a span of 12 bases. Germline-derived CDR1 and CDR2 are SGHAT and FQNNGV. The CDR3 DNA reads as TGTGCCAGCAGCTTAGAGGCGGGTAGCACTTCACCCCTCCACTTT. Residues: CASSLEAGSTSPLHF.

The rearrangement joins TRBV7-9 to TRBJ2-1; 8 bases map to TRBD2. The V and J ends lost 2 bases and 6 bases, in that order; junction bases with no gene match: 6. Germline CDR1 reads SEHNR; CDR2 reads FQNEAQ (reference sequence). This CDR3 has 15 amino acids. The CDR3 region is CASSLRISGVNEQFF. For the CDR3, the DNA is TGTGCCAGCAGCTTACGGATTAGCGGGGTCAATGAGCAGTTCTTC.

This chain uses TRBV19 with TRBJ1-2; 10 bases fit TRBD1. The CDR3 length is 19 residues. Germline assignment: CDR1 LNHDA and CDR2 SQIVND (reference sequence). V shed 0 bases, J shed 5 bases, and the junction held 15 bases outside the gene matches. CDR3 in amino acids: CASSIEFAAGTGASYGYTF. In DNA, the CDR3 is TGTGCCAGTAGTATAGAGTTTGCTGCCGGGACAGGGGCCTCTTATGGCTACACCTTC.

The chain carries TRBV11-1 and TRBJ1-4, with 9 bases matching TRBD1. Trimming cost V 5 bases and J 8 bases; bases outside gene matches: 3. Looked up from germline, CDR1 is SGHAT and CDR2 is FQDESV (reference sequence). CDR3 length: 13 residues. CDR3 amino acids: CASSNDRGEKLFF. The CDR3, as DNA: TGTGCCAGCAGCAATGACAGGGGGGAAAAACTGTTTTTT.

J is TRBJ2-1 and V is TRBV2, with D possibly matching TRBD1 (5 bases). The CDR3 has 15 residues. V was shortened by 4 bases and J by 0 bases, with 10 bases between the two germline ends. Germline V gene data show CDR1 as SNHLY and CDR2 as FYNNEI. This CDR3 reads CASSGGLSSYNEQFF. The CDR3, as DNA: TGTGCCAGCAGTGGGGGCTTAAGCTCCTACAATGAGCAGTTCTTC.

This clone was observed a few times. The chain couples TRBV7-8 to TRBJ2-1; 11 bases match TRBD2. The CDR3 is 13 amino acids. The V gene end was trimmed by 4 bases and the J gene end by 15 bases; junction bases not matched to a gene: 8. Germline V gives CDR1 SGHVS, CDR2 FQNEAQ. The CDR3 DNA reads TGTGCCAGCAGCTCCTTTAGCGGGGGGGTCACGTTCTTC. Its protein product is CASSSFSGGVTFF.

The V gene is TRBV6-5, the J gene TRBJ2-1, with 10 positions matching TRBD2. This CDR3 comprises 13 residues. V shed 7 bases and J 9 bases; nucleotides not matched to a gene: 6. From germline, CDR1 is MNHEY and CDR2 SVGAGI. The CDR3 DNA follows: TGTGCCAGCATCCAGCGGGGGGGAGTTGAGCAGTTCTTC. It codes for CASIQRGGVEQFF.

This chain joins TRBV28 and TRBJ1-1, with TRBD1 matching 10 bases. The J segment lost 10 bases and the V segment lost 6 bases, leaving 8 bases of the junction unmatched. The CDR3 sequence is 13 residues long. Germline values: CDR1 MDHEN, CDR2 SYDVKM. The CDR3 bases are TGTGCCAGCAGCAAAAGACAGGGGGCTCTAGCTTTCTTT. This translates into CASSKRQGALAFF.

This CDR3 reads CASSATGLAEAFF. The CDR3 DNA reads as TGTGCCAGCTCAGCCACAGGTCTTGCTGAAGCTTTCTTT. The gene calls are TRBV18 and TRBJ1-1, with a weak D call TRBD1 (5 bases). The CDR3 extends over 13 amino acids. Germline CDR1 and CDR2: KGHSH and LQKENI. V gave up 5 bases and J gave up 6 bases, with 13 bases separating them. Looking up the rest from reference TRBV18 and TRBJ1-1 gives the full variable domain: NAGVMQNPRHLVRRRGQEARLRCSPMKGHSHVYWYRQLPEEGLKFMVYLQKENIIDESGMPKERFSAEFPKEGPSILRIQQVVRGDSAAYFCASSATGLAEAFFGQGTRLTVV.

This sequence joins TRBV29-1 and TRBJ2-5, with a possible D match to TRBD2 (6 bases). Germline V gene lookup returns CDR1 SQVTM and CDR2 ANQGSEA. The V end was cut by 2 bases, the J end by 5 bases, with 9 bases between. The CDR3 extends over 12 amino acids. As DNA, the CDR3 is TGCAGCGTTGAAAGGGGACTGGAGACCCAGTACTTC. This sequence encodes CSVERGLETQYF.